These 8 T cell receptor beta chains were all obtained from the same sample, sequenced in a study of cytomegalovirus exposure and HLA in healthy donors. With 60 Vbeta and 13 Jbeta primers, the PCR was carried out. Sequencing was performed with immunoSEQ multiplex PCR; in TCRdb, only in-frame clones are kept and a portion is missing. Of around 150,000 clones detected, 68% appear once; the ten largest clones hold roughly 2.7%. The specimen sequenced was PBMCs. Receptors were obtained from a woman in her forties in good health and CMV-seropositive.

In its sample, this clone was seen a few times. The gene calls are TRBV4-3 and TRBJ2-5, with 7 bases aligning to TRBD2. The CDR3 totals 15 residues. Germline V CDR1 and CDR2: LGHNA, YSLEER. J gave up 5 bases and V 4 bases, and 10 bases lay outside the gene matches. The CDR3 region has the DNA TGCGCCAGCAGCCGGACCATCGGGACTACGGAGACCCAGTACTTC. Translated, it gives CASSRTIGTTETQYF.

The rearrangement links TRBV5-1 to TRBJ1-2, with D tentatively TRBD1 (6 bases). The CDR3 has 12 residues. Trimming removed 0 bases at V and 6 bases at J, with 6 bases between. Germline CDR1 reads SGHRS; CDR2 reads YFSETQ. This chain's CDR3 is CASSLDRDGYTF. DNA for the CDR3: TGCGCCAGCAGCTTGGACAGGGATGGCTACACCTTC.

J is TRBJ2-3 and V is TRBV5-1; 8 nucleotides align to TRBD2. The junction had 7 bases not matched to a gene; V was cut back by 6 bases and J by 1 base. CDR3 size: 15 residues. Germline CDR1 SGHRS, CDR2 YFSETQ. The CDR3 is CASTPPGGGTDTQYF. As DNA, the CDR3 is TGCGCCAGCACCCCCCCGGGGGGGGGCACAGATACGCAGTATTTT.

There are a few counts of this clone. CDR3 sequence: CASSPRDRRFPPLHF. CDR3 bases: TGTGCCAGCAGCCCAAGGGACAGGCGGTTCCCACCCCTCCACTTT. The rearrangement links TRBV11-2 to TRBJ1-6, with TRBD1 matching over 8 bases. This CDR3 has 15 amino acids. V lost 5 bases and J lost 11; bases outside the gene matches: 11. The V gene's germline CDR1 is SGHAT and CDR2 FQNNGV.

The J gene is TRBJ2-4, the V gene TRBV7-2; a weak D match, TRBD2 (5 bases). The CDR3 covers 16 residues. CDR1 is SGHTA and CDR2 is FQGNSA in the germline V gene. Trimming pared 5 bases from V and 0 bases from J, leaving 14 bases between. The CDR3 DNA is TGTGCCAGCAGCATCCGGGGTGGAGTAGCCAAAAACATTCAGTACTTC. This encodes CASSIRGGVAKNIQYF. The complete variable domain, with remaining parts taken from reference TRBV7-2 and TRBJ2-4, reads GAGVSQSPSNKVTEKGKDVELRCDPISGHTALYWYRQSLGQGLEFLIYFQGNSAPDKSGLPSDRFSAERTGGSVSTLTIQRTQQEDSAVYLCASSIRGGVAKNIQYFGAGTRLSVL.

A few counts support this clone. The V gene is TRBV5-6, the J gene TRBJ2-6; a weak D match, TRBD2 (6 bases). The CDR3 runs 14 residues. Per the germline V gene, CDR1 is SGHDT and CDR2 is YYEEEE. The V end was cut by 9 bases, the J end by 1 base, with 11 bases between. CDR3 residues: CATETSSGANVLTF. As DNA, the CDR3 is TGTGCCACCGAGACTAGTTCTGGGGCCAACGTCCTGACTTTC.

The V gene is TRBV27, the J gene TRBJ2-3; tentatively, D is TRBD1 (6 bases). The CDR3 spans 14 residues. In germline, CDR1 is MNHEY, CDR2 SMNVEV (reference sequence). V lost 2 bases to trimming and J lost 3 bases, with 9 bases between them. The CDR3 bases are TGTGCCAGCAGTTTAATCACAGGGACAGATACGCAGTATTTT. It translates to CASSLITGTDTQYF.

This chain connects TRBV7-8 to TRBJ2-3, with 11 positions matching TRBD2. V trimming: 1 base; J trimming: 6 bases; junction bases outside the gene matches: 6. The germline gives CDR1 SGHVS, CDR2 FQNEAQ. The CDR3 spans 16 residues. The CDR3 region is CASSLVSGGAADTQYF. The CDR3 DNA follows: TGTGCCAGCAGCTTAGTTAGCGGGGGGGCCGCGGATACGCAGTATTTT.